The T cell receptor beta chain under discussion was sequenced for a study of cytomegalovirus exposure and HLA in healthy donors (dated by TCRdb to about 2017). In the study overall: An earlier analysis of roughly 570 of the donors reported roughly 300 Gb of sequence data and 95 million to 140 million unique TCR beta sequences obtained from about 180 million T cells. Roughly 300 gigabases of sequencing data and approximately 85 million unique TCR sequences were included in an early release covering several hundred HLA-typed donors. The genetic ancestry cluster associated with self-reported Caucasian donors included 65% to 90% of the roughly 380 genotyped donors. The aim of the study was to test whether cataloging public T cell receptors could identify signatures of past pathogen exposure. The T cell repertoires of under 750 subjects were profiled by immunosequencing and related to cytomegalovirus serostatus. Besides the first cohort of roughly 640 subjects, a separate validation cohort made up of over 100 different subjects was used. To predict cytomegalovirus infection status, the study combined high-throughput TCR immunosequencing, statistical association of individual TCRs with disease status, and machine learning. A later analysis re-analyzed previously published TCR beta repertoires from 666 donors and added high-resolution HLA genotyping to study TCR occurrence patterns. In the later analysis, no new phenotypic data were used to find candidate immune exposures; instead, reliance was placed on TCR beta sequences and their occurrence across donors. In an earlier analysis of roughly 540 of the donors, high-throughput TCR beta sequencing was used to judge whether each TCR beta V gene segment behaved as functional or pseudogenic. Donor age, sex, ethnicity and CMV serostatus were collected together with the repertoire data. A later genetic analysis used genome-wide SNP genotypes for about three fifths of the 666 donors, treating that subset as a discovery cohort. Every repertoire in the discovery cohort had been generated on one and the same sequencing platform. Both class I and class II loci were covered by HLA typing, at four-digit resolution. The number of typed donors differed by locus: roughly 629-630 for A, B, C, DRB1 and DQB1; 500 to 550 for DQA1; over 600 for DPA1; and approximately 450 for DPB1. A few DR-DQ haplotypes were treated as single units for association and clustering because of strong linkage in the cohort. On average, roughly 250,000 unique TCR beta nucleotide sequences were sequenced per donor among a few hundred genotyped donors of the cohort, with roughly 18% of those sequences being non-productive. General findings and caveats noted by the study authors: The sequencing pipeline was judged likely to have produced a cluster of highly shared sequence variants as a technical artifact. HLA typing was unavailable for some donors at each locus, so association tests used only the typed subset. In vitro tests confirmed that a few of the cytomegalovirus-associated TCR beta chains recognize cytomegalovirus antigens. Because counts were too low, fewer than 20 rarely observed V segments, including chromosome 9 orphons, were excluded from the earlier analysis of fewer than 650 of the donors. Linkage disequilibrium might explain the correlated functional status among segregating V segments, but an unknown experimental factor could not be excluded. Strong co-occurrence of HLA alleles, especially DR and DQ, made assigning TCR associations to individual alleles difficult. A later analysis found that TCR association rates varied across HLA loci, with DRB1 alleles showing the most associated TCRs and HLA-C alleles the fewest. According to the authors, the approach could potentially be generalized to other disease states and immunological phenotypes. At a false discovery rate of 0.05, a later analysis linked 16,951 TCR beta sequences to specific HLA alleles. Most TCR sequences were observed very rarely across donors, whereas some public TCRs were present in many individuals. V-gene and J-gene trimming of TCR beta chains was associated with a missense DCLRE1C variant in a later genetic analysis, and the association was replicated in an independent cohort. In the study, about 150 TCR beta chains were listed as associated with cytomegalovirus. In an earlier analysis of under 600 of the donors, most TCR beta V segments were observed in productive rearrangements about 87% or about 30% of the time, broadly matching IMGT annotations. A later analysis reported that several top co-occurrence clusters appeared linked to parvovirus B19, influenza, CMV and Epstein-Barr virus. In both the original and validation cohorts, the classifier was reported to diagnose cytomegalovirus status with high specificity and sensitivity. Because the 87-base-pair reads could not distinguish some IMGT-functional V segments, including TRBV6-2 and TRBV6-3, those segments were excluded. Only TCR beta chains were sequenced in this cohort, and the absence of alpha or paired-chain data limited detectable features. Roughly uniform sequencing depth across donors was assumed in presence/absence analyses, although this assumption may not hold. According to a later genetic analysis, donors in an Asian-associated ancestry cluster had fewer N-insertions in productive TCRs than the approximately 700-donor mean. For the cohort, immune exposure information was limited to CMV serostatus. In a later analysis, most CMV-associated TCR beta chains were found to appear HLA-restricted, with HLA associations seemingly driven largely by CMV exposure. A further reported finding was that TCR beta sequences accurately predicted the HLA-A and HLA-B alleles for most subjects in the first cohort. In a later analysis, HLA-associated TCR beta chains were found to be more clonally expanded and to have lower generation probabilities than equally common non-associated chains.

Library method: the immunoSEQ multiplex PCR assay. For the multiplex PCR, a mixture combining 60 forward primers for TCR Vbeta segments and 13 reverse primers for TCR Jbeta segments was used. The CDR3 region of rearranged TCR beta genes was amplified from genomic DNA with a multiplex PCR assay. The amplified TCR beta libraries were sequenced on the Illumina HiSeq System as 87-base-pair reads. Regarding the original processing steps: A later analysis counted approximately 74 million unique TCR beta chains across the 666 repertoires, and around 9.9 million of these chains were shared by at least two donors. To remove PCR and sequencing errors, raw reads were error-corrected and collapsed into unique sequences using a nearest-neighbor algorithm that merged closely related sequences. CDR3 sequences were aligned to IMGT reference sequences to assign V, D and J gene segments. For a sequence to be retained, a match of at least six nucleotides to both a V gene segment and a J gene segment was required. Rearrangements were called productive when the CDR3 lacked stop codons and stayed in frame with V and J; all others were non-productive. CDR3 was defined according to IMGT convention as the region running from the second conserved V-encoded cysteine to the conserved J-encoded phenylalanine. The earlier analysis of 500 to 750 of the donors excluded any sequence lacking an unambiguous match to a single V gene segment. In an earlier analysis of around 600 of the donors, V segments were called functional above 56.7% productive rearrangements and were called segregating when the between-donor standard deviation exceeded 5%. A statistical classification framework was built to diagnose cytomegalovirus status from the catalog of TCR beta chain sequences. In a later analysis, TCR nucleotide sequences were compared against IMGT/GENE-DB human TR gene sequences so that V and J genes could be assigned. A later analysis assigned CDR3 sequences and most-parsimonious VDJ recombination scenarios with the TCRdist pipeline. In a later analysis, each TCR beta chain was defined by its CDR3 amino acid sequence together with its V-gene family, and reads without a unique V-gene family were excluded. In a later analysis, several hundred highly shared, low-generation-probability nucleotide sequences were removed to address suspected cross-contamination and a sequencing artifact. In a later analysis, a clonal expansion index was calculated for each public chain from normalized within-repertoire ranks of inferred template counts. Generation probabilities in a later analysis came from a VDJ recombination model fitted to out-of-frame rearrangements, and those results were checked against IGoR. A later analysis scored TCR-TCR, TCR-HLA and TCR-CMV co-occurrence with hypergeometric tests, applying a repertoire-size bias correction to TCR pairs. False discovery rates were estimated in a later analysis by permuting HLA or CMV assignments 20 times. A later analysis grouped co-occurring TCRs with DBSCAN, adding TCRdist sequence similarity when clustering within HLA-allele-positive subsets. Repertoires with fewer than 30,000 or more than 120,000 public chains were left out of co-occurrence clustering, as were about 5 repertoires with anomalous nucleotide sharing. In its TCRdb copy, this immuneACCESS table keeps in-frame sequences only and misses some clones. Where compared with another copy, unresolved V genes explain less than half of these, and the others have no known cause. V and J calls and clone size come straight from that table; D and trimming were deduced from the DNA. The sample has around 130,000 clones on record, roughly four fifths of them singletons. The ten largest clones add up to more than 1.5% of the sample.

Only a few counts were recorded for this clone. It lacks a known antigen. Base-call qualities are not available, and no considerably larger clone is one nucleotide away. Inclusive of the bounding cysteine and phenylalanine, the CDR3 is 17 residues long. CDR3 DNA is the only sequence kept; it has 51 bases, read in frame from the first base. Between the V and J ends, shortened by 6 bases and 7 bases respectively, the junction contains 25 bases. According to the germline V gene, CDR1 reads SNHLY and CDR2 reads FYNNEI. In total, about 650 healthy bone marrow donors made up the cohort. Cohort members were all nominally healthy when sampled, although unrecorded immune exposures were likely present. The donor was CMV seronegative and belonged to the group of 380 or so seronegative cohort members. Each donor provided a peripheral blood sample, and peripheral blood mononuclear cells were used for TCR beta sequencing. The Qiagen DNeasy Blood Extraction Kit was used to extract genomic DNA from the blood cell samples.

The chain is made from TRBV2 and TRBJ2-1; the D gene is possibly TRBD1, with 6 bases matching. Sequences were obtained from PBMCs. The source is a man between 40 and 49 years old in good health and CMV-seronegative. The CDR3 reads as follows: CASRESRPGQGMNEQFF. The DNA sequence is given as TGTGCCAGCAGGGAAAGTAGACCGGGACAAGGAATGAATGAGCAGTTCTTC.